The subject of this entry is one T cell receptor (beta chain). This entry is derived from a study of shared clonotypes between healthy human individuals. After removal of 7 bases from V and 3 bases from J, the junction contained 5 bases not matched to a gene. Germline V lookup: CDR1 SNHLY, CDR2 FYNNEI. The length of the CDR3 is 13 residues. Assay used: immunoSEQ multiplex PCR; TCRdb lists only in-frame clones, some missing. The sample contains roughly 1,500,000 clones, 98% of which appear only once. The chain is built from TRBV2 and TRBJ1-2, with 7 nucleotides matching TRBD1. The origin of this receptor is a man between 25 and 39 years old in good health. Input material: naive CD4+ T cells sorted from blood. This sample's subset: CD45RA+ positively selected. The DNA of the CDR3 is TGTGCCAGCATCCACAGGGGCCACTATGGCTACACCTTC. Its translation is CASIHRGHYGYTF.